The next 6 T cell receptor beta chains were all read from a single sample in a study of cytomegalovirus exposure and HLA in healthy donors. PCR primers comprised 60 Vbeta and 13 Jbeta primers. Only in-frame clones appear in the TCRdb table, and some are missing; sequencing was by immunoSEQ multiplex PCR. The sample table includes about 110,000 clones. Sequenced: PBMCs. These receptors all stem from a man aged 45-60 years in good health and CMV-seronegative.

V usage is TRBV5-1 and J usage is TRBJ1-1; D unclear. The CDR3 spans 14 residues. Trimming removed 4 bases from V and 5 bases from J, with 15 bases in between. CDR1 is SGHRS, CDR2 YFSETQ, per germline. The CDR3 is CASSERGLGTEAFF. CDR3 bases: TGCGCCAGCAGCGAACGGGGTCTGGGGACTGAAGCTTTCTTT.

J is TRBJ2-7 and V is TRBV7-2; 7 bases map to TRBD2. CDR3 length equals 12 residues. The germline CDR1 and CDR2 sequences are SGHTA and FQGNSA. V shed 5 bases and J 5 bases; nucleotides not matched to a gene: 3. For the CDR3, the DNA is TGTGCCAGCAGCCCGACTAGCAACGAGCAGTACTTC. This encodes CASSPTSNEQYF. The complete variable domain, with remaining parts taken from reference TRBV7-2 and TRBJ2-7, reads GAGVSQSPSNKVTEKGKDVELRCDPISGHTALYWYRQSLGQGLEFLIYFQGNSAPDKSGLPSDRFSAERTGGSVSTLTIQRTQQEDSAVYLCASSPTSNEQYFGPGTRLTVT.

CDR3 protein: CASSLTGSGEAFF. The CDR3, as DNA: TGTGCCAGCAGCTTAACGGGAAGCGGTGAAGCTTTCTTT. V and J are TRBV11-3 and TRBJ1-1; D not resolved. Deletions cut 2 bases from V and 7 bases from J, with 11 bases between. The germline V gene encodes CDR1 SGHNT and CDR2 YENEEA. This CDR3 region has 13 residues. The complete variable domain, with remaining parts taken from reference TRBV11-3 and TRBJ1-1, reads EAGVVQSPRYKIIEKKQPVAFWCNPISGHNTLYWYLQNLGQGPELLIRYENEEAVDDSQLPKDRFSAERLKGVDSTLKIQPAELGDSAVYLCASSLTGSGEAFFGQGTRLTVV.

This chain connects TRBV7-2 to TRBJ2-3, with TRBD1 identical over 9 bases. The CDR3 is 16 amino acids. V trimming: 5 bases; J trimming: 5 bases; junction bases outside the gene matches: 11. Looked up from germline, CDR1 is SGHTA and CDR2 is FQGNSA. In nucleotides, the CDR3 is TGTGCCAGCAGCCTCTCCGGGACAGGGTCGGGAGATACGCAGTATTTT. This gives the protein CASSLSGTGSGDTQYF.

V is TRBV4-3 and J is TRBJ2-1, with a possible D match to TRBD2 (6 bases). The length of the CDR3 is 16 residues. Germline loops: CDR1 LGHNA, CDR2 YSLEER. Between the trimmed V and J ends, which lost 0 bases and 4 bases, there was a span of 13 bases. The CDR3 protein is CASSQDYGGDYNEQFF. The DNA of the CDR3 is TGCGCCAGCAGCCAAGATTACGGGGGAGATTACAATGAGCAGTTCTTC.

The chain uses TRBV19 and TRBJ2-5; TRBD2 matches 8 bases. Losses at the gene ends were 5 bases for V and 5 bases for J; bases not matched to a gene: 4. This CDR3 spans 13 amino acids. The germline CDR1 and CDR2 sequences are LNHDA and SQIVND (reference sequence). DNA for the CDR3: TGTGCCAGTAGTTTAGCGGGATTGGAGACCCAGTACTTC. Protein: CASSLAGLETQYF. The variable domain in full, with the rest retrieved from reference TRBV19 and TRBJ2-5, is DGGITQSPKYLFRKEGQNVTLSCEQNLNHDAMYWYRQDPGQGLRLIYYSQIVNDFQKGDIAEGYSVSREKKESFPLTVTSAQKNPTAFYLCASSLAGLETQYFGPGTRLLVL.